This TCR beta chain was retrieved from a study of shared clonotypes between healthy human individuals. CDR3 length: 11 residues. Germline CDR1 reads SEHNR; CDR2 reads FQNEAQ (reference sequence). Sorted subsets were amplified in replicate PCRs using approximately 0.2 ug DNA, 30,000 to 35,000 T cell genomes. Assay: immunoSEQ multiplex PCR; the TCRdb copy retains only in-frame clones and omits some. In the table there are more than 2 million clones, approximately 95% of which are singletons. Notes on this clone: Its antigen remains unidentified. The junction departs from the called germline gene at one end, perhaps through a read error.

General study findings and limits: Generally, naive subsets came out with larger estimated richness than memory subsets. Large sequencing depth failed to make sorted-subset sequencing complete, rarefaction showed.

The source of this sequence is a young man in good health. The gene calls are TRBV7-9 and TRBJ2-5; D perhaps matches TRBD1 (5 bases). Sequencing used naive CD4+ T cells sorted from blood. Noted subset: CD45RA+ positively selected. In nucleotides, the CDR3 is TGTGCCAGCAGCTTAGAGTCCAGGGTGGACTTC. As protein: CASSLESRVDF.